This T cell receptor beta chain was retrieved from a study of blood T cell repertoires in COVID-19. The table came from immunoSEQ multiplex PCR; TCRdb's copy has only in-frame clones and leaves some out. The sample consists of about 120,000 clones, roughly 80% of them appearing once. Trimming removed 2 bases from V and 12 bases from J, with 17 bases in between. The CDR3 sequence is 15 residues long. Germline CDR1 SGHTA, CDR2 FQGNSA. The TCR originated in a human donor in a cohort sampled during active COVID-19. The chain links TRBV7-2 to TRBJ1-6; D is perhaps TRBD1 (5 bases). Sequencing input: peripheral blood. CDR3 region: CASSLMGQGIQPLHF. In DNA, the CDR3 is TGTGCCAGCAGCTTAATGGGGCAGGGTATTCAACCCCTCCACTTT.